The following is a T cell receptor (beta chain) sequence with its context. The target antigen is unknown. Trimming left V 2 bases short and J 4 bases short, with 11 bases between. Germline V gene data show CDR1 as SGHVS and CDR2 as FQNEAQ. The CDR3 loop spans 14 amino acids. CD3+CD4+ and CD3+CD8+ cells were FACS-sorted from thawed unstimulated PBMCs. Clones were read by immunoSEQ multiplex PCR, and TCRdb kept only the in-frame ones, dropping some. The table includes some 110,000 clones, 75% to 95% detected once. The entry originates in a study of T cell clones after liver transplantation. Study at large: Post-transplant blood was tracked for graft-donor-reactive T cell clones identified in a pre-transplant mixed lymphocyte reaction. Pre-transplant mixed lymphocyte reactions yielded third-party-reactive TCRbeta sequences as comparators for graft-donor-reactive sequences. General study results and limits: A significant post-transplant drop in circulating graft-donor-reactive CD4 TCRbeta sequences occurred in most of the 8 subjects.

The specimen comprised CD4+ T cells from blood, sampled 12 months after liver transplant. The J gene is TRBJ1-1, the V gene TRBV7-8; possibly TRBD1 for D (6 bases). The receptor was derived from a human patient who received a liver transplant. Some T cells may be the graft donor's. CDR3 DNA: TGTGCCAGCAGCTTAAACAGGGAGGTCACTGAAGCTTTCTTT. Translated, it gives CASSLNREVTEAFF.